This T cell receptor (beta chain) emerged from a study of molecular identifiers for immune sequencing clone quantification. Study-wide points: Clones with over 20 RNA copies captured over 98% of effector molecules but under 1% of naive ones.

Preparation of the bulk TCR libraries relied on previously described methods and listed TCR primers. Via MiXCR, TCRdb re-called the PCR reads, giving one row per CDR3 protein. Among about 320,000 distinct CDR3 sequences, about a fifth were seen once, and the ten largest hold approximately 0.83%. This CDR3 comprises 16 residues. Germline lookup yields CDR1 LGHNA and CDR2 YSLEER. With RNA at 10%, 30% or 50%, naive CD8 libraries came from roughly 20,000 to 1,000,000 sorted cells. Sorting defined naive CD8 T cells as CD8+CD4-CCR7+CD45RA+. This clonotype showed up just a few times. What it binds is not known. The junction and the germline gene differ at one end; a read error may be behind it.

This TCR was sampled from a human donor in good health. Some libraries in this study had Jurkat cell RNA spiked in. The chain joins TRBV4-3 to TRBJ2-1; either TRBD1 or TRBD2 may fit D (5 bases each). Sequenced: naive CD8+ T cells from blood, with Jurkat cell RNA spiked in. The subset is: FACS-sorted CD8+CD4-CCR7+CD45RA+ naive T cells. The CDR3 is CASSQESGSSYDEQFF. The CDR3 DNA follows: TGCGCCAGCAGCCAAGAATCAGGGAGCTCCTACGATGAGCAGTTCTTC.